This paragraph reports one T cell receptor beta chain. This clonotype was seen a handful of times. Its antigen has not been determined. Base qualities are not at hand, and no much larger clone is one base apart. Library preparation employed RT-PCR. The sequencing machine was an Illumina HiSeq 2500. TCRdb applied fastp at Q25 and MiXCR to the public reads, then kept only in-frame beta chains. CDR3 protein sequences are deduplicated, and each keeps its most common genes and DNA. Within this sample are about 700,000 distinct CDR3 sequences, with 12% to 15% of them counted one time only. 6% to 9.5% of the sample is in the top ten clones. This entry is derived from a study of response to subunit inactivated influenza vaccine (dated by TCRdb to the late 2010s). Describing the broader study: Deep quantitative profiling of the T cell receptor repertoire was used in the study to follow responses to a trivalent subunit inactivated influenza vaccine. Paper-wide results and their limitations: The authors proposed that each seasonal influenza vaccination may bring in only a limited number of new T cells.

The TCR sequence derives from a man in his fifties who received an inactivated influenza vaccine. Donor details come from another sample of the same person, matched by shared clones. The source was PBMCs from blood, collected less than 15 days before vaccination.

This receptor has the CDR3 CASSPLGGGRLEQFF. The DNA reads TGCGCCAGCAGCCCCCTCGGAGGGGGACGGTTGGAGCAGTTCTTC. The chain links TRBV5-1 with TRBJ2-1; the D gene assignment is perhaps TRBD1 or TRBD2, with each matching 6 bases. The germline V gene specifies SGHRS as CDR1 and YFSETQ as CDR2. The junction carries 21 bases between V and J, which are trimmed by 4 bases and 10 bases respectively. There are 15 amino acids in the CDR3, from cysteine to phenylalanine inclusive. Only the CDR3 DNA stays, 45 bases, in frame from base 1.